One TCR beta chain is described in this entry. This clone appeared a single time. The antigen it recognizes is unknown. No quality values exist for individual bases; no much larger clone is one base distant. Measured from the cysteine to the phenylalanine, the CDR3 is 14 residues long. CDR3 DNA only is kept here, 42 bases in frame from base 1. Trimmed from V: 4 bases; trimmed from J: 6 bases; junction bases lacking a gene match: 12. The germline V gene gives CDR1 as SQVTM and CDR2 as ANQGSEA. The sample originates from a study of CD8+ T cells in alopecia areata listed by TCRdb under 2018. Regarding the complete study: The treated patients took part in an open-label pilot trial in which moderate-to-severe alopecia areata was treated with oral tofacitinib at 5 to 10 mg twice daily. Patients stayed on tofacitinib for 6 to 18 months and then had 6 months of follow-up off drug so that delayed response and recurrence could be assessed. For the treated patients, the SALT score, which quantifies what percentage of scalp surface area is affected, served as the measure of disease severity. In both human patients and the C3H/HeJ mouse model, the study applied high-throughput TCRbeta sequencing to look at T cell clonal expansion in alopecia areata. On the human side, TCRbeta sequencing was run on scalp tissue and on sorted CD4+ and CD8+ peripheral blood T cells from healthy controls and from alopecia areata patients with either patchy or totalis/universalis disease. Biopsies were taken from tofacitinib-treated patients at baseline and again at 4 and 24 weeks into treatment, and several of those patients also had a later scalp biopsy. Scalp clonality was compared across normal scalp (n=4), patchy alopecia areata scalp (n=8), and alopecia totalis/universalis scalp (n=8). The RNA source kit depended on sample type: the PAXgene miRNA kit for fixed scalp, the miRNeasy kit for PBMCs, and the RNeasy kit for mouse skin. TCRbeta CDR3 regions were amplified by immunoSEQ multiplex PCR with 35 Vbeta forward and 13 Jbeta reverse primers.

Overall results and qualifications from the work: Lesional scalp, especially in alopecia totalis/universalis, showed higher clonality and more expanded CD8+ clones than normal scalp, suggesting antigenic drive. The treated cohort was small, with a single nonresponder, so links between baseline CD8+ expansion and response need larger studies. During tofacitinib treatment, many expanded lesional clones remained in scalp and blood, and this persistence may partly explain relapse after treatment is stopped. Shared TCR sequences between patients were less evident than in mice, which may be partly attributable to HLA diversity in the patient population. Unlike mouse skin, where gammadelta T cells dominate, normal human skin contains resident alphabeta T cells that get sequenced too, which complicates analysis of the scalp TCR repertoire. Tofacitinib significantly lowered scalp clonality and the number of expanded CD8+ clones among the top 100 scalp clones.

The sample's time point label, decoded: about 5 months on oral tofacitinib. Per the publication, the treatment or condition label means: oral pan-JAK inhibitor, 5-10 mg twice daily. Peripheral blood and lesional scalp punch biopsies were obtained from patients with alopecia areata. PBMCs were separated by density centrifugation and stained for CD3, CD4 and CD8, after which CD4+ and CD8+ T cells were sorted on a FACSAria. Receptor libraries were prepared by the immunoSEQ multiplex PCR assay. To provide template for TCR sequencing, every sample had RNA extracted and reverse transcribed into cDNA. First-strand cDNA was synthesized using SuperScript III with a 2:1 mix of oligo-dT and random hexamers. Amplification bias was assessed with a synthetic immune receptor repertoire, and residual bias was removed computationally. The original methods were these. Raw reads were preprocessed to remove errors, and CDR3 was defined by IMGT conventions from the conserved cysteine to phenylalanine. Clonality was computed as 1 minus the Shannon entropy, with the entropy normalized by log2 of the number of productive unique TCRs. Scalp TCRbeta sequences were cross-referenced with sorted blood CD4 and CD8 repertoires so that the CD4 or CD8 identity of scalp clones could be inferred. TCRdb carries this immuneACCESS record with in-frame sequences only. Its versions omit some clonotypes, under half of them owing to an unresolved V gene in the studies checked, with the rest unexplained. Clone size and V and J calls were adopted from that table, with D and trimming inferred from the DNA. The sample contains under 150,000 clones, 50% to 65% of them found a single time. The ten biggest clones cover roughly 3.5% of the sample.

This chain is built from TRBV29-1 and TRBJ2-7, and 7 bases in between align with TRBD2. The receptor comes from a human donor with alopecia areata. The sample was CD4+ T cells sorted from blood, taken at week 24, from a patient treated with tofacitinib. CDR3 sequence: CSVGNGGIESEQYF. The DNA sequence is TGCAGCGTTGGTAACGGGGGGATAGAGAGCGAGCAGTACTTC.